This T cell receptor (beta chain) appears in the sequencing data of a study of OX40 agonist ivuxolimab in advanced cancers. Study summary: Administration of intravenous ivuxolimab to patients occurred every 2 weeks at 0.01 to 10 mg/kg.

Trimming took 4 bases from V and 0 from J; bases not matched to a gene: 9. Germline V gives CDR1 SGHNT, CDR2 YYREEE (reference sequence). The CDR3 is made up of 16 amino acids. TCRdb keeps only in-frame clones here, not all; method: immunoSEQ multiplex PCR. This table has tens of thousands of clones, just over 85% appearing once. The receptor comes from an adult with an advanced solid tumor such as melanoma, head and neck, liver or kidney cancer. The chain combines TRBV5-4 with TRBJ1-1, with 7 nucleotides matching TRBD1. The starting material was CD4+ or CD8+ T cells sorted from blood, obtained in a trial of the OX40 agonist ivuxolimab. CDR3 loop: CASSRDSLLMNTEAFF. Written as DNA, the CDR3 is TGTGCCAGCAGCCGGGACAGCCTACTAATGAACACTGAAGCTTTCTTT.